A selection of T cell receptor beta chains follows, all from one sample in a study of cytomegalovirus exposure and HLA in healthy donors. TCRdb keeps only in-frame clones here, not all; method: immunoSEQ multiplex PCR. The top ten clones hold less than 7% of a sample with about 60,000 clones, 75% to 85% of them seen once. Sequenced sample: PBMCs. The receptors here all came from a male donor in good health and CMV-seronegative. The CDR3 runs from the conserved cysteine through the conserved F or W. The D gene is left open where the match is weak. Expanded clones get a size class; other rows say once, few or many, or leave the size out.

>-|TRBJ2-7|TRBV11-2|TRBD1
CASSLEAGGSYEQYF
TGTGCCAGCAGCTTAGAGGCAGGGGGCTCCTACGAGCAGTACTTC
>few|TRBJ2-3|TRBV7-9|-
CASSLVFRGDTQYF
TGTGCCAGCAGCTTAGTCTTCCGCGGGGATACGCAGTATTTT
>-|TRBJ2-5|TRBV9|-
CASSVAETQYF
TGTGCCAGCAGCGTAGCGGAGACCCAGTACTTC
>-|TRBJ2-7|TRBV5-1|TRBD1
CASGPGQGDEQYF
TGCGCCAGCGGTCCGGGACAGGGGGACGAGCAGTACTTC
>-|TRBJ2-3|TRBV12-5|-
CASAARGFQRVSDTQYF
TGTGCTAGTGCCGCAAGAGGGTTCCAGAGGGTTTCGGATACGCAGTATTTT
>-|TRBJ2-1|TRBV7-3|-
CASSLVAQSNEQFF
TGTGCCAGCAGCTTAGTGGCCCAAAGTAATGAGCAGTTCTTC
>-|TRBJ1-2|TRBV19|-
CASRGNGLLRNYGYTF
TGTGCCAGTAGAGGAAACGGACTTTTACGAAACTATGGCTACACCTTC
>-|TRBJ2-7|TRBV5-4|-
CASSPETGLQHEQYF
TGTGCCAGCAGCCCCGAGACAGGTCTGCAGCACGAGCAGTACTTC
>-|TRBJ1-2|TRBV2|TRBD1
CASRQGAGNYGYTF
TGTGCCTCCAGACAGGGGGCAGGCAACTATGGCTACACCTTC
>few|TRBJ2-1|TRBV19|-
CASSPQGSEQFF
TGTGCCAGTAGCCCACAGGGTTCTGAGCAGTTCTTC
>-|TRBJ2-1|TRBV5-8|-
CASSLWGEGELNEQFF
TGTGCCAGCAGCTTGTGGGGGGAGGGGGAATTGAATGAGCAGTTCTTC
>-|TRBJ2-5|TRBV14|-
CASSVGGGPRGQETQYF
TGTGCCAGCAGCGTAGGGGGGGGCCCGAGGGGACAAGAGACCCAGTACTTC
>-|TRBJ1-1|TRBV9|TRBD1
CASSMTGGGNTEAFF
TGTGCCAGCAGCATGACAGGGGGGGGGAACACTGAAGCTTTCTTT
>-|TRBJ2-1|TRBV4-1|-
CASSQGHSGSYNEQFF
TGCGCCAGCAGCCAAGGTCACTCGGGGAGCTACAATGAGCAGTTCTTC
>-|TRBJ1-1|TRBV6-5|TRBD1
CASSRQGGTEAFF
TGTGCCAGCAGCAGACAGGGGGGGACTGAAGCTTTCTTT
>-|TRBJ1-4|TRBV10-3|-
CAISEATGEKLFF
TGTGCCATCAGTGAGGCTACAGGGGAAAAACTGTTTTTT
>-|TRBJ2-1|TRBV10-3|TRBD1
CAISESTGASYNEQFF
TGTGCCATCAGTGAGTCGACAGGGGCTTCCTACAATGAGCAGTTCTTC